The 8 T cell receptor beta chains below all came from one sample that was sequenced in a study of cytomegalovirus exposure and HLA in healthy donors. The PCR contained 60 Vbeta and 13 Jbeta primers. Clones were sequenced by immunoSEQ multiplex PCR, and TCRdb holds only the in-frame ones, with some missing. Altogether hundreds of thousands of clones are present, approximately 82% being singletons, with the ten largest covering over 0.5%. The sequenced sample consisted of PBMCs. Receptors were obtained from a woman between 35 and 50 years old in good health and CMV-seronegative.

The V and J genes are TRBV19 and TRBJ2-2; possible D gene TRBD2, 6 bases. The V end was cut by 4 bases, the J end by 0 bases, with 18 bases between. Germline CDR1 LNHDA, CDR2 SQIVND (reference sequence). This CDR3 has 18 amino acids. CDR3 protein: CASSTGVGGAPNTGELFF. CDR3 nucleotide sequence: TGTGCCAGTAGTACCGGCGTCGGCGGGGCCCCGAACACCGGGGAGCTGTTTTTT.

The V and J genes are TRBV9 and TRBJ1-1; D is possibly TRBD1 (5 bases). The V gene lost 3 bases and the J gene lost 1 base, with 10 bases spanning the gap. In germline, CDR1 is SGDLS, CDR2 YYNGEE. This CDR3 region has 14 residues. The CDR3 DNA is TGTGCCAGCAGCGCGGGACTCGGGAACACTGAAGCTTTCTTT. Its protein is CASSAGLGNTEAFF.

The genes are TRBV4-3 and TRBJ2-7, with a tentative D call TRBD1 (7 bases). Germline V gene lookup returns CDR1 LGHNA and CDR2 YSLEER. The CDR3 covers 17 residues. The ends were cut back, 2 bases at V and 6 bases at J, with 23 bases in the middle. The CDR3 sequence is CASSQRGPGQGGGEQYF. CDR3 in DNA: TGCGCCAGCAGCCAAAGGGGGCCGGGGCAGGGGGGTGGCGAGCAGTACTTC.

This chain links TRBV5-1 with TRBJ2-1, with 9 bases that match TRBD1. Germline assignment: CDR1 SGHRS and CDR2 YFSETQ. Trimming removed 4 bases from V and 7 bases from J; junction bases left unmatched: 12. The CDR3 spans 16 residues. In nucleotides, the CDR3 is TGCGCCAGCAGCCCCGGGACAGGGTGGAAGGAGAATGAGCAGTTCTTC. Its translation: CASSPGTGWKENEQFF.

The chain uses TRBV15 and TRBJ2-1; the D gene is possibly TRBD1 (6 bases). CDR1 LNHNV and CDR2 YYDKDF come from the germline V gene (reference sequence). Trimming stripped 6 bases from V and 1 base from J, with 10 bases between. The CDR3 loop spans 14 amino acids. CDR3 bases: TGTGCCACCAGGGGGCAGGGGTCCTACAATGAGCAGTTCTTC. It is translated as CATRGQGSYNEQFF.

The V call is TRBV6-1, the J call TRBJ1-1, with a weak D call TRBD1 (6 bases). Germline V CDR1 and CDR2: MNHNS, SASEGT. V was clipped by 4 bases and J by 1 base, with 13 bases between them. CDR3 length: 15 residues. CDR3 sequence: CASSARTVWNTEAFF. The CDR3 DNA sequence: TGTGCCAGCAGTGCTAGGACAGTGTGGAACACTGAAGCTTTCTTT.

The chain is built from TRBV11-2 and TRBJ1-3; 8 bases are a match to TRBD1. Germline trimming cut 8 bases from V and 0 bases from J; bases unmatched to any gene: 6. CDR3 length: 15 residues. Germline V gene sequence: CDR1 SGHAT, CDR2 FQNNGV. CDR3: CASGRTGSSGNTIYF. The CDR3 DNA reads TGTGCCAGCGGTAGGACAGGGAGCTCTGGAAACACCATATATTTT.

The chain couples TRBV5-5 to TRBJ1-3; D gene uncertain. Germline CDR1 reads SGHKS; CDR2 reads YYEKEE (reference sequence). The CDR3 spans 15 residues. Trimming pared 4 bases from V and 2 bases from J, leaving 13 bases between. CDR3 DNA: TGTGCCAGCAGCCCAGGCTTGGGAGCTGGAAACACCATATATTTT. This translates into CASSPGLGAGNTIYF.